These 26 T cell receptor beta chains originate from one sample sequenced in a study of cytomegalovirus exposure and HLA in healthy donors. 13 Jbeta primers and 60 Vbeta primers were used for the PCR. Sequencing was performed with immunoSEQ multiplex PCR; in TCRdb, only in-frame clones are kept and a portion is missing. The sample carries 150,000 to 200,000 clones, roughly 71% recorded once. Material for sequencing was PBMCs. Receptors were obtained from a girl aged 5-17 years in good health and CMV-seronegative.

The chain is built from TRBV12-1 and TRBJ2-1; the table's D call TRBD1 went unverified against the DNA. TRBV12-1 is an annotated pseudogene. The CDR3 is made up of 11 amino acids. The CDR3 loop reads CASINRVEQFF. The DNA for the CDR3 is TGTGCCAGCATTAACAGGGTTGAGCAGTTCTTC.

The chain employs TRBV12-5 and TRBJ2-3, with 9 bases matching TRBD1. After removal of 6 bases from V and 0 bases from J, the junction contained 16 bases not matched to a gene. Germline lookup yields CDR1 LGHNT and CDR2 FRNRAP. The CDR3 loop spans 19 amino acids. The CDR3 reads CASGLTFGQGRTSTDTQYF. The CDR3 DNA sequence: TGTGCTAGTGGCCTCACCTTTGGACAGGGGCGGACTAGCACAGATACGCAGTATTTT.

The chain couples TRBV4-1 to TRBJ2-6; 8 bases map to TRBD2. CDR1 and CDR2 (germline): MGHRA, YSYEKL. V dropped 4 bases and J dropped 2; count of bases not matched to a gene: 4. The length of the CDR3 is 16 residues. For the CDR3, the DNA is TGCGCCAGCAGCCCGAGCGGGGGCGCTGGGGCCAACGTCCTGACTTTC. Its protein is CASSPSGGAGANVLTF.

This clone was found once. This chain connects TRBV9 to TRBJ2-2, with 8 bases aligning to TRBD2. Trimming removed 6 bases from V and 4 bases from J; junction bases left unmatched: 8. The CDR3 runs 15 residues. CDR1 and CDR2 from the germline V gene are SGDLS and YYNGEE. CDR3 bases: TGTGCCAGCAACCGGGGGGGCCCGACCACCGGGGAGCTGTTTTTT. Translated: CASNRGGPTTGELFF.

The rearrangement uses TRBV7-2 and TRBJ1-1; TRBD1 aligns across 9 bases. The V and J ends lost 5 bases and 3 bases, in that order; junction bases with no gene match: 4. This CDR3 comprises 14 residues. In germline, CDR1 is SGHTA, CDR2 FQGNSA. The chain's CDR3 is CASSLRTGDTEAFF. The CDR3 DNA is TGTGCCAGCAGCCTACGGACAGGGGACACTGAAGCTTTCTTT. The variable domain in full, completed from reference TRBV7-2 and TRBJ1-1, reads GAGVSQSPSNKVTEKGKDVELRCDPISGHTALYWYRQSLGQGLEFLIYFQGNSAPDKSGLPSDRFSAERTGGSVSTLTIQRTQQEDSAVYLCASSLRTGDTEAFFGQGTRLTVV.

The rearrangement joins TRBV30 to TRBJ1-2; 9 positions match TRBD1. Per germline, CDR1 GTSNPN and CDR2 SVGIG (reference sequence). The V and J ends lost 3 bases and 6 bases, in that order; junction bases with no gene match: 2. The CDR3 is made up of 12 amino acids. The CDR3 nucleotides read TGTGCCTGGAGACGACAGGGGGATGGCTACACCTTC. Protein sequence: CAWRRQGDGYTF.

The CDR3 region is CASSDSGGTGELFF. The CDR3 region has the DNA TGTGCCAGCAGTGACTCAGGGGGCACCGGGGAGCTGTTTTTT. The rearrangement links TRBV6-4 to TRBJ2-2; possibly TRBD1 for D (6 bases). V was shortened by 0 bases and J by 4 bases, with 6 bases between the two germline ends. The CDR3 loop spans 14 amino acids. Germline V lookup: CDR1 MRHNA, CDR2 SNTAGT.

This rearrangement joins TRBV19 to TRBJ1-6; a possible D gene is TRBD1 (5 bases). V dropped 0 bases and J dropped 7 bases, with 22 bases sitting between them. CDR1 LNHDA and CDR2 SQIVND come from the germline V gene (reference sequence). The CDR3 covers 19 residues. CDR3 loop: CASSIDYTARPGKNSPLHF. CDR3 sequence (DNA): TGTGCCAGTAGTATAGATTATACGGCACGGCCAGGGAAGAATTCACCCCTCCACTTT.

This clone has more than one count but fewer than ten. The genes are TRBV5-8 and TRBJ1-5; 7 bases map to TRBD1. The CDR3 contains 16 residues. V lost 4 bases and J lost 2; bases outside the gene matches: 9. Per the germline V gene, CDR1 is SGHTS and CDR2 is YDEGEE. CDR3 in amino acids: CASSPPRQGGNQPQHF. CDR3 sequence (DNA): TGTGCCAGCAGCCCCCCCCGGCAGGGGGGCAATCAGCCCCAGCATTTT.

The chain has TRBV7-8 and TRBJ2-7; 7 positions match TRBD1. V lost 5 bases, J lost 5 bases, and 12 bases stayed unmatched. Per the germline V gene, CDR1 is SGHVS and CDR2 is FQNEAQ. The CDR3 length is 15 residues. Here the CDR3 reads CASSPQGSSFHEQYF. The CDR3 DNA follows: TGTGCCAGCAGCCCACAGGGGTCGTCGTTCCACGAGCAGTACTTC.

This clone turned up a few times. This chain uses TRBV5-1 with TRBJ2-1, with D maybe TRBD2 (5 bases). Germline CDR1 SGHRS, CDR2 YFSETQ. The V end was cut by 4 bases, the J end by 1 base, with 12 bases between. The CDR3 length is 15 residues. The CDR3 loop is CASSREGPSYNEQFF. The DNA for the CDR3 is TGCGCCAGCAGCAGAGAGGGTCCATCCTACAATGAGCAGTTCTTC.

This clone was counted only a few times. The chain joins TRBV6-5 to TRBJ2-3; 7 bases agree with TRBD2. After removal of 9 bases from V and 2 bases from J, the junction contained 5 bases not matched to a gene. Germline CDR1 is MNHEY and CDR2 is SVGAGI. The CDR3 loop spans 13 amino acids. CDR3 residues: CASRAGFTDTQYF. CDR3 in DNA: TGTGCCAGTAGAGCGGGGTTCACAGATACGCAGTATTTT.

The rearrangement joins TRBV18 to TRBJ2-7, with TRBD1 matching 7 bases. Looked up from germline, CDR1 is KGHSH and CDR2 is LQKENI. This CDR3 region has 15 residues. Unmatched junction bases numbered 10, after V lost 3 bases and J lost 5 bases. CDR3 protein: CASSPTQGVLNEQYF. The CDR3 nucleotides are TGTGCCAGCTCACCTACGCAGGGGGTCCTGAACGAGCAGTACTTC.

The chain recombines TRBV30 with TRBJ2-5; TRBD2 matches 7 bases. CDR1 and CDR2 from the germline V gene are GTSNPN and SVGIG (reference sequence). The CDR3 is made up of 15 amino acids. V was clipped by 0 bases and J by 3 bases; unmatched bases: 7. CDR3 loop: CAWSVGAGRKETQYF. The CDR3 nucleotides read TGTGCCTGGAGTGTAGGAGCGGGGAGGAAAGAGACCCAGTACTTC.

The chain joins TRBV6-1 to TRBJ1-4; TRBD1 aligns across 9 bases. The CDR3 runs to 14 residues. CDR1 is MNHNS and CDR2 is SASEGT in the germline V gene. Trimming at V came to 4 bases and at J to 7 bases, leaving 4 bases not matched to a gene. Written as DNA, the CDR3 is TGTGCCAGCAGTGTACAGGGGGCGGGTGAAAAACTGTTTTTT. Amino acids: CASSVQGAGEKLFF.

The CDR3 is CASSVFSPGTDTQYF. CDR3 bases: TGTGCCAGCAGCGTATTTTCCCCGGGCACAGATACGCAGTATTTT. The J gene is TRBJ2-3, the V gene TRBV9; D unclear. The CDR3 contains 15 residues. V gave up 1 base and J gave up 1 base, with 10 bases separating them. The germline V gene encodes CDR1 SGDLS and CDR2 YYNGEE. Complete variable domain (other parts from reference TRBV9 and TRBJ2-3): DSGVTQTPKHLITATGQRVTLRCSPRSGDLSVYWYQQSLDQGLQFLIQYYNGEERAKGNILERFSAQQFPDLHSELNLSSLELGDSALYFCASSVFSPGTDTQYFGPGTRLTVL.

The gene calls are TRBV2 and TRBJ2-1, with TRBD2 matching over 8 bases. V lost 5 bases, J lost 10 bases, and 10 bases stayed unmatched. CDR3 length: 14 residues. CDR1 and CDR2 from the germline V gene are SNHLY and FYNNEI. Here the CDR3 DNA reads TGTGCCAGCAGTAGCGGGGGTTCCCCTCCCGAGCAGTTCTTC. Translated: CASSSGGSPPEQFF.

The CDR3 DNA reads TGTGCCAGCAGCCCCCCGGGGAGTAGCTCTGGAAACACCATATATTTT. This translates into CASSPPGSSSGNTIYF. This chain links TRBV9 with TRBJ1-3; no firm D call. Germline V gives CDR1 SGDLS, CDR2 YYNGEE. The CDR3 extends over 16 amino acids. Trimming pared 4 bases from V and 0 bases from J, leaving 14 bases between.

With regard to this clone: A read error may account for a junction end that differs from germline. The chain uses TRBV27 and TRBJ2-7; 7 bases line up with TRBD1. The CDR3 is 14 amino acids. In germline, CDR1 is MNHEY, CDR2 SMNVEV (reference sequence). CDR3 in amino acids: CASSQGQTSSEQYF. CDR3 coding DNA: TGTGCCAGCAGTCAGGGACAGACATCCTCCGAGCAGTACTTC.

This clone was observed once. The gene calls are TRBV19 and TRBJ2-7; TRBD2 matches at 7 bases. Trimming took 6 bases from V and 5 from J; bases not matched to a gene: 10. The CDR3 extends over 14 amino acids. Per the germline V gene, CDR1 is LNHDA and CDR2 is SQIVND (reference sequence). The CDR3 region has the DNA TGTGCCAGTAGCCATCGGACTAGACGTAACGAGCAGTACTTC. The encoded protein is CASSHRTRRNEQYF. The entire variable domain, with the rest obtained from reference TRBV19 and TRBJ2-7, is as follows: DGGITQSPKYLFRKEGQNVTLSCEQNLNHDAMYWYRQDPGQGLRLIYYSQIVNDFQKGDIAEGYSVSREKKESFPLTVTSAQKNPTAFYLCASSHRTRRNEQYFGPGTRLTVT.

CDR3 amino acids: CASSLAPQGWGSYEQYF. The CDR3 DNA reads as TGCGCCAGCAGCCTCGCGCCACAGGGTTGGGGGTCCTACGAGCAGTACTTC. The V and J genes are TRBV5-1 and TRBJ2-7, with D possibly matching TRBD1 (6 bases). CDR1 is SGHRS and CDR2 is YFSETQ in the germline V gene. Deletions cut 4 bases from V and 1 base from J, with 21 bases between. The CDR3 is made up of 17 amino acids.

The chain links TRBV2 to TRBJ1-6; D remains ambiguous. With 1 base removed from V and 4 bases from J, the gap between germline ends came to 14 bases. CDR1 and CDR2 from the germline V gene are SNHLY and FYNNEI. The CDR3 is 17 residues long. CDR3 bases: TGTGCCAGCAGTGAAGGGCAGAATGCACTATATAATTCACCCCTCCACTTT. Translated, it gives CASSEGQNALYNSPLHF.

The genes are TRBV12-5 and TRBJ2-7; D gene uncertain. The CDR3 totals 15 residues. Trimming stripped 6 bases from V and 2 bases from J, with 17 bases between. Looked up from germline, CDR1 is LGHNT and CDR2 is FRNRAP. The CDR3 sequence: CASGQITAKAYEQYF. The CDR3 region has the DNA TGTGCTAGTGGCCAGATCACAGCAAAGGCCTACGAGCAGTACTTC.

The rearrangement uses TRBV7-9 and TRBJ1-2, with TRBD1 identical over 7 bases. The CDR3 length is 16 residues. Germline V gives CDR1 SEHNR, CDR2 FQNEAQ (reference sequence). V gave up 2 bases and J gave up 1 base; unmatched junction bases: 7. This CDR3 reads CASSLTTGPFNYGYTF. The CDR3, as DNA: TGTGCCAGCAGCTTAACGACAGGGCCTTTTAACTATGGCTACACCTTC.

This clone appeared a few times. The gene calls are TRBV9 and TRBJ1-4, with TRBD1 matching 11 bases. The V gene end was trimmed by 2 bases and the J gene end by 7 bases; junction bases not matched to a gene: 1. The CDR3 sequence is 14 residues long. Germline V CDR1 and CDR2: SGDLS, YYNGEE. CDR3 sequence: CASSVGTGGEKLFF. In DNA form, the CDR3 reads TGTGCCAGCAGCGTCGGGACAGGGGGTGAAAAACTGTTTTTT.

Only a few counts were recorded for this clone. The V call is TRBV7-3, the J call TRBJ2-7; 8 nucleotides match TRBD2. Germline V gives CDR1 SGHTA, CDR2 FQGTGA. This CDR3 has 15 residues. J gave up 5 bases and V 1 base, and 7 bases lay outside the gene matches. The chain's CDR3 is CASSLSGGIIHEQYF. Written as DNA, the CDR3 is TGTGCCAGCAGCTTAAGCGGGGGGATCATACACGAGCAGTACTTC.